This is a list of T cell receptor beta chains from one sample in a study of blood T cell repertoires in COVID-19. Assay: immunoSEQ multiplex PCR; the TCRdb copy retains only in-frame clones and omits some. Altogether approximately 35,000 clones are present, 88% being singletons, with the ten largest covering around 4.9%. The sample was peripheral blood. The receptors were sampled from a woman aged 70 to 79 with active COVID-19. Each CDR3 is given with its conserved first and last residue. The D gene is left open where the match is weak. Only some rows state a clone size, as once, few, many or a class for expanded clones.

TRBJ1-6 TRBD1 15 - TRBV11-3 TGTGCCAGCAGCTTCACCGGGACAGGGAATTCACCCCTCCACTTT CASSFTGTGNSPLHF
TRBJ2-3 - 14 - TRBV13 TGTGCCAGCAGCTTAGAGTCTGGCTCAGATACGCAGTATTTT CASSLESGSDTQYF
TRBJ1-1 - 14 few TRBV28 TGTGCCAGTACACAGGGTGGGTACGCCACTGAAGCTTTCTTT CASTQGGYATEAFF
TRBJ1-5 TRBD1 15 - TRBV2 TGTGCCAGCAGCTCACAGGGGGGAGGCAATCAGCCCCAGCATTTT CASSSQGGGNQPQHF
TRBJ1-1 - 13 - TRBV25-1 TGTGCCACCCAGGGGTTTTGGGGCACTGAAGCTTTCTTT CATQGFWGTEAFF
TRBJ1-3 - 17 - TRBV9 TGTGCCAGCAGCGCCCAGGTGGGGGGGCAAGATGGAAACACCATATATTTT CASSAQVGGQDGNTIYF
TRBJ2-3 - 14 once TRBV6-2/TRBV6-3 TGTGCCAGCAGTCTCTTGCAGAGCACAGATACGCAGTATTTT CASSLLQSTDTQYF
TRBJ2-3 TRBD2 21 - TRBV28 TGTGCCAGCAGTTATCCCCCCGGGCTAGCGGGGAAACCACTCCCCACAGATACGCAGTATTTT CASSYPPGLAGKPLPTDTQYF
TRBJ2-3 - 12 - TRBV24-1 TGTGCCACCAGTTTCGGGGGAGATACGCAGTATTTT CATSFGGDTQYF
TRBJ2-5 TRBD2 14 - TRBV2 TGTGCCAGCAGTGGGGCGACCTCGGGGGGGACCCAGTACTTC CASSGATSGGTQYF
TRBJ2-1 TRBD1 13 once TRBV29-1 TGCAGCGTCCGGGACAGCAAATACAATGAGCAGTTCTTC CSVRDSKYNEQFF
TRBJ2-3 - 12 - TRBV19 TGTGCCAGTAGTCCGACTCCAGATACGCAGTATTTT CASSPTPDTQYF
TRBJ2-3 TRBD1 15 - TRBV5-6 TGTGCCAGCAGCTTCAGACAGGGAAACACAGATACGCAGTATTTT CASSFRQGNTDTQYF
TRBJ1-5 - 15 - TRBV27 TGTGCCAGCAGAAAACAGGAAGGCCTAGGGGAGCCCCAGCATTTT CASRKQEGLGEPQHF
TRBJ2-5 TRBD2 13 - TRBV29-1 TGCAGCGTTGGACTAGCGGGGCTAGAGACCCAGTACTTC CSVGLAGLETQYF
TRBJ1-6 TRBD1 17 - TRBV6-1 TGTGCCAGCAGTGAACCCGGACAGGGGGGGAATAATTCACCCCTCCACTTT CASSEPGQGGNNSPLHF
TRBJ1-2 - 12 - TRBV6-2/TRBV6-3 TGTGCCAGCAGTTACGGCAGATATGGCTACACCTTC CASSYGRYGYTF
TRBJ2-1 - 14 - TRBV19 TGTGCCAGTAGTATGCGGGACTCCTACAATGAGCAGTTCTTC CASSMRDSYNEQFF
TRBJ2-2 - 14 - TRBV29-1 TGCAGCGTTCAGGGCGGGGCGAACACCGGGGAGCTGTTTTTT CSVQGGANTGELFF
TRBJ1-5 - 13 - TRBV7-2 TGTGCCAGCAGCTTAGAAGCTTTTCAGCCCCAGCATTTT CASSLEAFQPQHF
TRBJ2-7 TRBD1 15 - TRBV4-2 TGTGCCAGCAGCCAAGGGGGGACAGGGGGCTACGAGCAGTACTTC CASSQGGTGGYEQYF
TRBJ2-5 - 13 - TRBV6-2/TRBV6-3 TGTGCCAGCAGTTACCCGATCCAGGAGACCCAGTACTTC CASSYPIQETQYF
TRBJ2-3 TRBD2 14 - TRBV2 TGTGCCAGCAGTGAAGTACTAGCGGAAGATACGCAGTATTTT CASSEVLAEDTQYF
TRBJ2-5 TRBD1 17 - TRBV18 TGTGCCAGCTCACCAGGGACAGTCTGGCCTGGGCAAGAGACCCAGTACTTC CASSPGTVWPGQETQYF
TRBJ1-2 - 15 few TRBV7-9 TGTGCCAGCAGCTTTCCGAGTACAGGGAATCATGGCTACACCTTC CASSFPSTGNHGYTF
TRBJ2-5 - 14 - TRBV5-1 TGCGCCAGCAGCTCCAGGGGTCCCCAAGAGACCCAGTACTTC CASSSRGPQETQYF
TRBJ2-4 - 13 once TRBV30 TGTGCCTGGAGGCCCGGTGCCAAAAACATTCAGTACTTC CAWRPGAKNIQYF
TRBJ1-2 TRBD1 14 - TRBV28 TGTGCCAGCAGGACTCAAGGGGGCGACTATGGCTACACCTTC CASRTQGGDYGYTF
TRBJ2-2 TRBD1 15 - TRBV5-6 TGTGCCAGCAGCCTGGGACAGGGAGGCACCGGGGAGCTGTTTTTT CASSLGQGGTGELFF
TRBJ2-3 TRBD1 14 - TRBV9 TGTGCCAGCAGCGCCCAGGGGGGCACAGATACGCAGTATTTT CASSAQGGTDTQYF
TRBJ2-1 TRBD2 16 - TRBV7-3 TGTGCCAGCAGCTTAGACCCAGCGGGGGCCTACAATGAGCAGTTCTTC CASSLDPAGAYNEQFF
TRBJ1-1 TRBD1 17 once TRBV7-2 TGTGCCAGCAGCTTAAGGGCAGGGGGCCTTGTGGCCGCTGAAGCTTTCTTT CASSLRAGGLVAAEAFF
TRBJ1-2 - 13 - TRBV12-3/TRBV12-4 TGTGCCAGCAGTTTGCAGGGAAACTATGGCTACACCTTC CASSLQGNYGYTF
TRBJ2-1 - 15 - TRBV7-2 TGTGCCAGCAGCTTATATCGCTCTGGCCCCGAGGCGCAGTTCTTC CASSLYRSGPEAQFF